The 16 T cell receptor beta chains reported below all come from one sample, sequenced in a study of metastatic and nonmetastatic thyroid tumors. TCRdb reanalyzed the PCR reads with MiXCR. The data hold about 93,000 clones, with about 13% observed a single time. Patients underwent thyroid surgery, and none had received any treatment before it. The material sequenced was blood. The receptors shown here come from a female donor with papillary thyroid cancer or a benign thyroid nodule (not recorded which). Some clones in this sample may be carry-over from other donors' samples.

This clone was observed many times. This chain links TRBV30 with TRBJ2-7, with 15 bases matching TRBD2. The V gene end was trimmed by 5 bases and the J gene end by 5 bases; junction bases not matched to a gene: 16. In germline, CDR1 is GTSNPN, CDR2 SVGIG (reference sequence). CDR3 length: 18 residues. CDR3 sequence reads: CAWLTNTGTSGRTNEQYF. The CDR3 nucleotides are TGTGCCTGGTTAACAAATACCGGGACTAGCGGGAGGACGAACGAGCAGTACTTC. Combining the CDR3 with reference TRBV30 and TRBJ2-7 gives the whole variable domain SQTIHQWPATLVQPVGSPLSLECTVEGTSNPNLYWYRQAAGRGLQLLFYSVGIGQISSEVPQNLSASRPQDRQFILSSKKLLLSDSGFYLCAWLTNTGTSGRTNEQYFGPGTRLTVT.

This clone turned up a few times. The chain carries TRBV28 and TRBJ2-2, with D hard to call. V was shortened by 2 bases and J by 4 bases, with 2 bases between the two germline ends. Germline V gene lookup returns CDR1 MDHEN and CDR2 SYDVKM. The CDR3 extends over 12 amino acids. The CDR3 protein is CASSLITGELFF. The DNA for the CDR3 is TGTGCCAGCAGTTTAATCACCGGGGAGCTGTTTTTT.

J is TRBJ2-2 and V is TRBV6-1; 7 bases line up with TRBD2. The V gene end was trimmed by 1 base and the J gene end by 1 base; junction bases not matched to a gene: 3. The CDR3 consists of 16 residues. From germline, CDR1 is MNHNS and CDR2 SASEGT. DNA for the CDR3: TGTGCCAGCAGTGAAGGGGGGGGGAGGAACACCGGGGAGCTGTTTTTT. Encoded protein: CASSEGGGRNTGELFF.

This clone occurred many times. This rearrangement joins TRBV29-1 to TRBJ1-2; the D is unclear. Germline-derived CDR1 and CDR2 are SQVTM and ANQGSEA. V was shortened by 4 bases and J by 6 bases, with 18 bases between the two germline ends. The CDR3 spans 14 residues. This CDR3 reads CSVASERTWDGYTF. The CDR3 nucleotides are TGCAGCGTTGCTTCGGAGAGGACTTGGGATGGCTACACCTTC.

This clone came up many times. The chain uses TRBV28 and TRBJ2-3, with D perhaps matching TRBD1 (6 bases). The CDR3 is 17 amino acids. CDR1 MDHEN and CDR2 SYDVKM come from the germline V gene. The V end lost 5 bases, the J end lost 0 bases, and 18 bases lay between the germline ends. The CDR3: CASSPAWTASSTDTQYF. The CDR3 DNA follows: TGTGCCAGCAGTCCCGCCTGGACAGCGTCTAGCACAGATACGCAGTATTTT.

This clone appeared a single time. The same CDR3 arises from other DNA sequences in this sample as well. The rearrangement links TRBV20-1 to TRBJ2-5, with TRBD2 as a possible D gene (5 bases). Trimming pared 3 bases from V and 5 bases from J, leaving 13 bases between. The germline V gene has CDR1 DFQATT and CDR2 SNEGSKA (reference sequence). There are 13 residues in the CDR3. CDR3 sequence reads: CSASFSGWETQYF. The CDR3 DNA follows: TGCAGTGCTAGTTTTTCGGGATGGGAGACCCAGTACTTC.

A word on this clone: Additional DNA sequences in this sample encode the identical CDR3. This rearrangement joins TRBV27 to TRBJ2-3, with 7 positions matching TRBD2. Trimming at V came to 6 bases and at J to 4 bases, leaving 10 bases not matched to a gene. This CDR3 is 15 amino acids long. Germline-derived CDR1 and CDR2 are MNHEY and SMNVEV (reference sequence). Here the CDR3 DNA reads TGTGCCAGCAGGGGTTGGGCGGGAGCCTCAGATACGCAGTATTTT. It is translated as CASRGWAGASDTQYF.

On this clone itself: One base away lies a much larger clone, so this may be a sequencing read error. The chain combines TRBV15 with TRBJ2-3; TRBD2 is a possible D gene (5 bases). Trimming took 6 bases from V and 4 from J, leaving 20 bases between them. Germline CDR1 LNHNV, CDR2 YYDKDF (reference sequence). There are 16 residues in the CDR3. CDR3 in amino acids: CATRDGCGRKSDTQYF. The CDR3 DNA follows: TGTGCCACCAGAGATGGCTGTGGGAGAAAATCAGATACGCAGTATTTT.

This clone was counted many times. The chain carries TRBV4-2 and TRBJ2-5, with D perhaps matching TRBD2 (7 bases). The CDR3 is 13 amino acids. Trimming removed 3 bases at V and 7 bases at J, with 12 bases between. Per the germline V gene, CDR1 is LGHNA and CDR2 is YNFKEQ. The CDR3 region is CASSQGGGGTQYF. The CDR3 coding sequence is TGTGCCAGCAGCCAGGGAGGGGGGGGGACCCAGTACTTC.

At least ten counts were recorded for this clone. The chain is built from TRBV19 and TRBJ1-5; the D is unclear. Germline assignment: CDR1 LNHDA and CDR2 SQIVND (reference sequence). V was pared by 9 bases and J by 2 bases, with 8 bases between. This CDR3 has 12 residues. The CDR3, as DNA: TGTGCCAGCAGACGGGGCAATCAGCCCCAGCATTTT. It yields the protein CASRRGNQPQHF.

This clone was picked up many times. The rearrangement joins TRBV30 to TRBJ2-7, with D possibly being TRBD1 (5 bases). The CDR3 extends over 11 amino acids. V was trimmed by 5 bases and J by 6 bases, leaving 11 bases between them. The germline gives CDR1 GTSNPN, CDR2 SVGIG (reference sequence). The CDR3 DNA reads TGTGCCTGGCTCAAAGACAGCGAGCAGTACTTC. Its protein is CAWLKDSEQYF.

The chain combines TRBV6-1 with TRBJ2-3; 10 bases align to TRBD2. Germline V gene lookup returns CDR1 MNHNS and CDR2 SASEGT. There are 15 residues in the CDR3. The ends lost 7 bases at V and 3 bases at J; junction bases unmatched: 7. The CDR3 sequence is CASTTGLARTDTQYF. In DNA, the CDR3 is TGTGCCAGCACCACGGGACTAGCGAGAACAGATACGCAGTATTTT.

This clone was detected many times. CDR3 coding DNA: TGTGCCAGCAGCTTAGGGGGGGGCAGGACCGAGCAGTACTTC. Its protein product is CASSLGGGRTEQYF. The rearrangement links TRBV7-9 to TRBJ2-7; a possible D gene is TRBD2 (7 bases). Trimming shortened V by 1 base and J by 6 bases, and 13 bases separated the two germline ends. Germline loops: CDR1 SEHNR, CDR2 FQNEAQ (reference sequence). The CDR3 runs 14 residues.

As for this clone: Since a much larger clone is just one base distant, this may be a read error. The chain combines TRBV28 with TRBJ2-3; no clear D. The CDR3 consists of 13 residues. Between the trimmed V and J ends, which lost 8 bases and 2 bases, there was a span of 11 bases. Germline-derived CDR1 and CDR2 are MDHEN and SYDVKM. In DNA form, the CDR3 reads TGTGCCAGCTTGTGTAGTGTCACAGATACGCAGTATTTT. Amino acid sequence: CASLCSVTDTQYF.

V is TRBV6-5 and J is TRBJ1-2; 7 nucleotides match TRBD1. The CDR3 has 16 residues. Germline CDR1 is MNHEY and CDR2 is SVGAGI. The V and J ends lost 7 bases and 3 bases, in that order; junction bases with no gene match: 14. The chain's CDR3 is CASNYYFTGEDYGYTF. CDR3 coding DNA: TGTGCCAGCAATTATTATTTTACAGGGGAGGACTATGGCTACACCTTC.

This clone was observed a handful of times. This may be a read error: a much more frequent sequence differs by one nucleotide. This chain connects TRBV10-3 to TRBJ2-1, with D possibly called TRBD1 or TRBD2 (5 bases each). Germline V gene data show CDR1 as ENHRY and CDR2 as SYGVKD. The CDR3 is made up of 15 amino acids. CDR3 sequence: CAISRSGGSYNGQFF. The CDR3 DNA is TGTGCCATCAGTAGGTCTGGGGGATCCTACAATGGGCAGTTCTTC.